What follows are 13 T cell receptor beta chains derived from one specimen sequenced in a study of PD-1 blockade in classical Hodgkin lymphoma. Data came from immunoSEQ multiplex PCR; TCRdb stores just in-frame clones and leaves some out. This table holds 66,000 or so clones, about two thirds found once. All the patients suffered relapse after autologous stem cell transplantation, and brentuximab vedotin exposure differed. The sequences come from peripheral blood mononuclear cells (PBMCs), collected before the second cycle of nivolumab. Every receptor here comes from a human donor with classical Hodgkin lymphoma.

The J gene is TRBJ1-5, the V gene TRBV2, with 9 bases fitting TRBD1. Germline V gene data show CDR1 as SNHLY and CDR2 as FYNNEI. Trimming cost V 5 bases and J 7 bases; bases outside gene matches: 12. The CDR3 has 16 amino acids. The CDR3 DNA is TGTGCCAGCAGTCCTAACCTACAGGGGGCGAGGCAGCCCCAGCATTTT. Translating it yields CASSPNLQGARQPQHF. Looking up the rest from reference TRBV2 and TRBJ1-5 gives the full variable domain: EPEVTQTPSHQVTQMGQEVILRCVPISNHLYFYWYRQILGQKVEFLVSFYNNEISEKSEIFDDQFSVERPDGSNFTLKIRSTKLEDSAMYFCASSPNLQGARQPQHFGDGTRLSIL.

The CDR3 coding sequence is TGTGCCTGGAACCCTCAGGGCTATAACTATGGCTACACCTTC. Translation: CAWNPQGYNYGYTF. The chain uses TRBV30 and TRBJ1-2; D is perhaps TRBD1 (5 bases). Germline V gives CDR1 GTSNPN, CDR2 SVGIG (reference sequence). The germline V and J ends were trimmed by 4 bases and 1 base, with 13 bases remaining between them. The CDR3 has 14 amino acids.

This clone was seen only once. This chain joins TRBV28 and TRBJ1-5; TRBD1 matches at 9 bases. The CDR3 is 15 amino acids. Germline lookup yields CDR1 MDHEN and CDR2 SYDVKM. J was trimmed by 8 bases and V by 6 bases; bases with no gene match: 11. The DNA of the CDR3 is TGTGCCAGCAGCCCGCGCGGGACAGGGTATAAGCCCCAGCATTTT. Amino acids: CASSPRGTGYKPQHF.

On this clone: Because the CDR3's place on the DNA is in doubt, the DNA is left out and the CDR3 is given as listed by TCRdb. The chain is built from TRBV5-1 and TRBJ2-7; no DNA check was done on the table's D call, TRBD1. The CDR3 length equals 13 residues, ends included. Germline assignment: CDR1 SGHRS and CDR2 YFSETQ. The CDR3 is CASSVGQGSAEYF.

The J gene is TRBJ2-2, the V gene TRBV6-6; D assignment may be TRBD1 or TRBD2 (6 bases each). This CDR3 is 16 amino acids long. Germline values: CDR1 MNHNY, CDR2 SVGAGI (reference sequence). Trimming took 2 bases from V and 4 from J, leaving 14 bases between them. The CDR3 sequence: CASSYTGGGSTGELFF. The CDR3 nucleotides are TGTGCCAGCAGTTACACCGGGGGCGGTAGCACCGGGGAGCTGTTTTTT.

In this sample, this clone turned up a few times. A junction end diverges from the germline sequence, so it may reflect a read error. CDR3 DNA sequence: TGTGCCAGTAGAATAGGGGGGACTTACGGCACAGATACGCAGTATTTT. As protein: CASRIGGTYGTDTQYF. This chain links TRBV19 with TRBJ2-3; tentatively, D is TRBD1 or TRBD2 (6 bases each). Germline V gives CDR1 LNHDA, CDR2 SQIVND (reference sequence). CDR3 length equals 16 residues.

This chain connects TRBV5-5 to TRBJ2-2; 7 nucleotides line up with TRBD2. Trimming at V came to 1 base and at J to 5 bases, leaving 5 bases not matched to a gene. The CDR3 runs 15 residues. The germline V gene has CDR1 SGHKS and CDR2 YYEKEE (reference sequence). CDR3: CASSLRDYQTGELFF. The CDR3 DNA follows: TGTGCCAGCAGCTTGAGGGACTACCAAACCGGGGAGCTGTTTTTT.

This clone was observed once. This specimen includes other DNA sequences encoding the same CDR3. V and J are TRBV27 and TRBJ1-1; tentatively, D is TRBD1 (5 bases). The V gene lost 5 bases and the J gene lost 2 bases, with 15 bases spanning the gap. Germline V gene sequence: CDR1 MNHEY, CDR2 SMNVEV (reference sequence). This CDR3 contains 15 residues. The CDR3, as DNA: TGTGCCAGCAGTCTCACCGGGACGGTCAACACTGAAGCTTTCTTT. This encodes CASSLTGTVNTEAFF.

CDR3 loop: CAWKGDGTGELFF. The CDR3 nucleotides read TGTGCCTGGAAGGGGGACGGCACCGGGGAGCTGTTTTTT. The chain recombines TRBV30 with TRBJ2-2, with D maybe TRBD1 (6 bases). Between the trimmed V and J ends, which lost 4 bases and 4 bases, there was a span of 10 bases. This CDR3 contains 13 residues. Germline V gives CDR1 GTSNPN, CDR2 SVGIG (reference sequence).

In this sample, this clone turned up once. The V call is TRBV9, the J call TRBJ1-5, with D possibly TRBD1 on 5 matching bases. Germline V gene lookup returns CDR1 SGDLS and CDR2 YYNGEE. Trimming took off 0 bases at V and 1 base at J, with 11 bases between the two ends. CDR3 length: 16 residues. CDR3 bases: TGTGCCAGCAGCGTAGGTGGGACGGCGAGCAATCAGCCCCAGCATTTT. This codes for CASSVGGTASNQPQHF.

This clone is classed as medium-sized. The rearrangement uses TRBV5-5 and TRBJ1-5, with D maybe TRBD1 (5 bases). Deletions cut 6 bases from V and 3 bases from J, with 10 bases between. Germline lookup yields CDR1 SGHKS and CDR2 YYEKEE (reference sequence). The CDR3 spans 13 residues. DNA for the CDR3: TGTGCCAGCAAACAGGAGGACAATCAGCCCCAGCATTTT. This sequence encodes CASKQEDNQPQHF.

There are a few counts of this clone. CDR3 sequence: CASSPLRGRGYTF. CDR3 bases: TGTGCCAGCAGTCCTCTGCGAGGACGTGGCTACACCTTC. The rearrangement joins TRBV25-1 to TRBJ1-2, with D hard to call. V lost 5 bases, J lost 7 bases, and 14 bases lay in between. This CDR3 is built from 13 residues. Per the germline V gene, CDR1 is MGHDK and CDR2 is SYGVNS.

The chain joins TRBV12-5 to TRBJ1-1; D gene ambiguous. This CDR3 is 12 amino acids long. Germline V gene sequence: CDR1 LGHNT, CDR2 FRNRAP. The V end lost 5 bases, the J end lost 4 bases, and 8 bases lay between the germline ends. CDR3 DNA: TGTGCTAGTGGTCCCGAGCGCACTGAAGCTTTCTTT. Protein sequence: CASGPERTEAFF. Looking up the rest from reference TRBV12-5 and TRBJ1-1 gives the full variable domain: DARVTQTPRHKVTEMGQEVTMRCQPILGHNTVFWYRQTMMQGLELLAYFRNRAPLDDSGMPKDRFSAEMPDATLATLKIQPSEPRDSAVYFCASGPERTEAFFGQGTRLTVV.